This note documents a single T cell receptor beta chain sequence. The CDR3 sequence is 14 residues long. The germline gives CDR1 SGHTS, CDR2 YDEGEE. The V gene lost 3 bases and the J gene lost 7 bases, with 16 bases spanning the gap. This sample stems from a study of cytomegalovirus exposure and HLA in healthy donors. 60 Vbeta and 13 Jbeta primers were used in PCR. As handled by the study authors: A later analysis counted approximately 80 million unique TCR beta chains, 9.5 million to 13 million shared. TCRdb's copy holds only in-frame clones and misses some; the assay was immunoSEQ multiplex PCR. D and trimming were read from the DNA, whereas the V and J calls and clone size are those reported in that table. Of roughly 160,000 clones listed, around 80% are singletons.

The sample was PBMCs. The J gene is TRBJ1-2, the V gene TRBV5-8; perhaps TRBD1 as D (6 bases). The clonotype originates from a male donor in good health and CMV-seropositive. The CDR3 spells CASSWAGAMGGYTF. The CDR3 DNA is TGTGCCAGCAGCTGGGCAGGGGCCATGGGTGGCTACACCTTC.